This T cell receptor (beta chain) was obtained from a study of shared T cell receptors in the human thymus. The table came from immunoSEQ multiplex PCR; TCRdb's copy has only in-frame clones and leaves some out. In the table there are roughly 710,000 clones, 80% to 90% of which are singletons. Looked up from germline, CDR1 is SGHNT and CDR2 is YYREEE (reference sequence). CDR3 length: 15 residues. V gave up 4 bases and J gave up 3 bases, with 14 bases separating them. The same data also contributed to another study, on human thymus T cells. According to that study: Immunologically healthy infants in Finland undergoing congenital heart defect surgery were the donors. Resections that were taken during corrective heart surgery supplied the thymus tissue. Biased V and J segment usage appeared in thymus and peripheral blood. Unrelated individuals reportedly shared highly overlapping thymic TCR repertoires.

The sequenced sample consisted of thymocytes. The TCR originated in a girl younger than two with a congenital heart defect. This sequence joins TRBV5-4 and TRBJ2-1; a weak D match, TRBD1 (5 bases). The CDR3 nucleotides are TGTGCCAGCAGCCATACCTTAGACAGCTACAATGAGCAGTTCTTC. Its protein is CASSHTLDSYNEQFF.